These T cell receptor beta chains were read from a single sample in a study of CD8+ T cells in alopecia areata. Sequencing used immunoSEQ multiplex PCR; TCRdb keeps in-frame clones, though not all of them. The table lists about 130,000 clones, roughly 50% of them singletons. The specimen was CD8+ T cells sorted from blood, collected at week 0. These receptors originate from a human donor with alopecia areata. Each CDR3 is given with its conserved first and last residue. D genes are given only for firm matches. Size values are once, few and many counts, or a class for expanded clones, and some rows have none.

TRBV5-1	.	TRBJ2-3	TRBD2	TGCGCCAGCAGCTTCCGCGGGGGAGAAGTAGATACGCAGTATTTT	CASSFRGGEVDTQYF
TRBV4-1	.	TRBJ1-1	.	TGCGCCAGCAAGGGACAACGGAGGACTGAAGCTTTCTTT	CASKGQRRTEAFF
TRBV19	.	TRBJ2-6	.	TGTGCCAGTGGGCCTCAGTCTGGGGCCAACGTCCTGACTTTC	CASGPQSGANVLTF
TRBV29-1	.	TRBJ2-2	.	TGCAGCGCCGGAGGGGCACCCGGGACCGGGGAGCTGTTTTTT	CSAGGAPGTGELFF
TRBV4-2	medium-sized	TRBJ2-7	TRBD2	TGTGCCAGCAGCCATCGCCCCGGGGGGGCCCACTCCTACGAGCAGTACTTC	CASSHRPGGAHSYEQYF
TRBV7-9	.	TRBJ2-5	.	TGTGCCAGCAGCTCAAGAAGGGGCCTGGAGACCCAGTACTTC	CASSSRRGLETQYF
TRBV29-1	.	TRBJ1-1	.	TGCAGCGTTATAAACACTGAAGCTTTCTTT	CSVINTEAFF
TRBV6-5	few	TRBJ2-7	TRBD1	TGTGCCAGCAGGCCGGGACAGGCAAGCTCCTACGAGCAGTACTTC	CASRPGQASSYEQYF
TRBV2	.	TRBJ1-5	.	TGTGCCAGCAGGGGGTGGGATCAGCCCCAGCATTTT	CASRGWDQPQHF
TRBV29-1	once	TRBJ1-2	.	TGCAGCGTTGAGACCCCTACCACGGATTCTTATGGCTACACCTTC	CSVETPTTDSYGYTF
TRBV9	.	TRBJ2-2	.	TGTGCCAGCAGCGTGGACGGGGAGCTGTTTTTT	CASSVDGELFF
TRBV27	few	TRBJ1-1	TRBD1	TGTGCCAGCAGTCCCTCGACAGGGGTGAACACTGAAGCTTTCTTT	CASSPSTGVNTEAFF
TRBV30	.	TRBJ1-5	.	TGTGCCTGGAGTGTCGCCTCAGGGCGGATTAGCAATCAGCCCCAGCATTTT	CAWSVASGRISNQPQHF
TRBV6-4	many	TRBJ2-2	.	TGTGCCAGCAGTGACTCCCCGGGACAGAACACCGGGGAGCTGTTTTTT	CASSDSPGQNTGELFF
TRBV5-6	few	TRBJ1-1	TRBD1	TGTGCCAGCAGCTCAGGGGGCGTTGGGGACACTGAAGCTTTCTTT	CASSSGGVGDTEAFF
TRBV7-3	few	TRBJ2-1	.	TGTGCCAGCAGCTTTGACCCTGGCGATGAGCAGTTCTTC	CASSFDPGDEQFF
TRBV4-1	.	TRBJ2-2	TRBD1	TGCGCCAGCAGCCAACCAACAGGGGCCGGGGAGCTGTTTTTT	CASSQPTGAGELFF
TRBV18	.	TRBJ2-3	.	TGTGCCAGCTCACCACAAGCGGCGTTCACGGACACAGATACGCAGTATTTT	CASSPQAAFTDTDTQYF
TRBV29-1	few	TRBJ1-3	TRBD1	TGCAGCGTTGTAGGGACAGGGGCGAACACCATATATTTT	CSVVGTGANTIYF
TRBV2	.	TRBJ1-5	.	TGTGCCAGCAGTGGGACTTCGTGGACAGTTCGCAGCAATCAGCCCCAGCATTTT	CASSGTSWTVRSNQPQHF
TRBV6-5	.	TRBJ2-7	.	TGTGCCAGCAGTTACTCTTGGGGGCACTCCTACGAGCAGTACTTC	CASSYSWGHSYEQYF
TRBV5-1	.	TRBJ2-3	TRBD2	TGCGCCAGCAGCTTAGCTCGGGGGGGCACAGATACGCAGTATTTT	CASSLARGGTDTQYF
TRBV25-1	.	TRBJ1-4	.	TGTGCCAGCAGTGAATTGTCGGGAAATAATGAAAAACTGTTTTTT	CASSELSGNNEKLFF
TRBV5-1	.	TRBJ2-1	.	TGCGCCAGCAGCTTTCGTGGGGGGCTCCTTGCGAATGAGCAGTTCTTC	CASSFRGGLLANEQFF
TRBV27	.	TRBJ2-1	TRBD2	TGTGCCAGCAGTTTGGATCGGACTAGCGAGAACAATGAGCAGTTCTTC	CASSLDRTSENNEQFF
TRBV9	.	TRBJ2-5	TRBD2	TGTGCCAGCAGCGCCAGCGGGGCGGCTCAAGAGACCCAGTACTTC	CASSASGAAQETQYF
TRBV18	.	TRBJ1-4	.	TGTGCCAGCTCACCGATAGACGATTGGGCGGAAAAACTGTTTTTT	CASSPIDDWAEKLFF
TRBV25-1	.	TRBJ2-3	.	TGTGCCAGCAGTCCCCATGGGGGCCCAGATACGCAGTATTTT	CASSPHGGPDTQYF
TRBV9	.	TRBJ2-1	.	TGTGCCAGCAGCGTAGGGGGTTCGGTTTACAATGAGCAGTTCTTC	CASSVGGSVYNEQFF
TRBV29-1	.	TRBJ2-1	.	TGCAGCGTTGCAGGGTACAATGAGCAGTTCTTC	CSVAGYNEQFF
TRBV29-1	few	TRBJ1-1	.	TGCAGCGTCTGGGACCTTGAGGTCGCTGAAGCTTTCTTT	CSVWDLEVAEAFF
TRBV5-1	.	TRBJ2-3	.	TGCGCCAGCAGCTTGGGGACCCAAGGCACAGATACGCAGTATTTT	CASSLGTQGTDTQYF
TRBV13	.	TRBJ2-7	TRBD1	TGTGCCAGCAGCTTAATGGGGGACAGGGCCTACGAGCAGTACTTC	CASSLMGDRAYEQYF
TRBV29-1	.	TRBJ1-1	TRBD1	TGCAGCGTTGGGGACAGGTCGAACACTGAAGCTTTCTTT	CSVGDRSNTEAFF
TRBV10-3	.	TRBJ1-4	.	TGTGCCATCAGTGACGAGGGGCCGGGAGAAAAACTGTTTTTT	CAISDEGPGEKLFF
TRBV29-1	.	TRBJ2-7	.	TGCAGCATAAGAACAGGGTCGACCTACGAGCAGTACTTC	CSIRTGSTYEQYF
TRBV19	few	TRBJ2-1	TRBD2	TGTGCCAGTGGAAAGCGGGAGGTATACAATGAGCAGTTCTTC	CASGKREVYNEQFF
TRBV7-9	few	TRBJ2-7	TRBD1	TGTGCCAGCAGCGAGACAGGGGACTACGAGCAGTACTTC	CASSETGDYEQYF
TRBV6-1	.	TRBJ1-6	.	TGTGCCAGCAGTGAAGCTGTTGGGACAACAACGGGGGATTCACCCCTCCACTTT	CASSEAVGTTTGDSPLHF